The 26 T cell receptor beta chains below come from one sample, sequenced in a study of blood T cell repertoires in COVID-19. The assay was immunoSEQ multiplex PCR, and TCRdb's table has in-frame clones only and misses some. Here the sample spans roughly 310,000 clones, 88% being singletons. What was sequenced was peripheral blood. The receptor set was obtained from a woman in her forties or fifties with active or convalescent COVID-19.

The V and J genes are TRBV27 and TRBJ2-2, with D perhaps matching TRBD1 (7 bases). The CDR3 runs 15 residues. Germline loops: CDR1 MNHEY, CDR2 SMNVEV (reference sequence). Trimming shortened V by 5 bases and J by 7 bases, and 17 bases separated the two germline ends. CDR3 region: CASSTSRGTDGELFF. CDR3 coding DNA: TGTGCCAGCAGTACTTCCAGGGGGACTGACGGGGAGCTGTTTTTT.

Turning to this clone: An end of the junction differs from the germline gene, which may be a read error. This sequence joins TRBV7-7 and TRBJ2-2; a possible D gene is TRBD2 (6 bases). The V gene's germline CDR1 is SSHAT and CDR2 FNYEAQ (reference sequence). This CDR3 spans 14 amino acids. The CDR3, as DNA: TGTGCTAGCAGCTTAGCGGCCGCAGCCGGGGAGCTGTTTTTT. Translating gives CASSLAAAAGELFF. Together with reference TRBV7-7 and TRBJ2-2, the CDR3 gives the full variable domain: GAGVSQSPRYKVTKRGQDVTLRCDPISSHATLYWYQQALGQGPEFLTYFNYEAQPDKSGLPSDRFSAERPEGSISTLTIQRTEQRDSAMYRCASSLAAAAGELFFGEGSRLTVL.

The CDR3 loop is CASSPATVRSYTF. CDR3 DNA sequence: TGTGCCAGCTCACCAGCGACAGTTAGGAGCTACACCTTC. The chain couples TRBV18 to TRBJ1-2; D might be TRBD1 (5 bases). The germline CDR1 and CDR2 sequences are KGHSH and LQKENI. The CDR3 spans 13 residues. Deletions cut 2 bases from V and 9 bases from J, with 13 bases between.

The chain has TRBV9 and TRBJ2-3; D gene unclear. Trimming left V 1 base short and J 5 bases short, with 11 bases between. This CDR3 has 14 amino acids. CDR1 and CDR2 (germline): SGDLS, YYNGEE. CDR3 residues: CASSVLVREDTQYF. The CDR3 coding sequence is TGTGCCAGCAGCGTATTAGTCCGAGAAGATACGCAGTATTTT.

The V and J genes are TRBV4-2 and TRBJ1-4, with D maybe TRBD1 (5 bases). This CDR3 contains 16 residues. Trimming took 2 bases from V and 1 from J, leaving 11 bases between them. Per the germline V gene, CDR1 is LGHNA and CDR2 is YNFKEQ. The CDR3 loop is CASSQIRGQTNEKLFF. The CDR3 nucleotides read TGTGCCAGCAGCCAAATCAGAGGACAAACTAATGAAAAACTGTTTTTT.

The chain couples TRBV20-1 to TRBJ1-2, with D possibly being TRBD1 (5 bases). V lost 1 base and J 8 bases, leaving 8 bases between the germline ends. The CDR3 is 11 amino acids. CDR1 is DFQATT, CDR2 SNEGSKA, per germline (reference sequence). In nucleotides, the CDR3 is TGCAGTGCTAGAGGTGACAGCGGCTACACCTTC. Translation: CSARGDSGYTF.

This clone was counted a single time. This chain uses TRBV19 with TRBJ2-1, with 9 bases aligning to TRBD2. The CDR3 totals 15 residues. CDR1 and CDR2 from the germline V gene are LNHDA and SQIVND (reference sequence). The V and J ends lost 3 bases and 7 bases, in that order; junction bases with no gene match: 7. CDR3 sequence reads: CASSMAPSGVNEQFF. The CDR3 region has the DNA TGTGCCAGTAGTATGGCCCCTAGCGGGGTGAATGAGCAGTTCTTC.

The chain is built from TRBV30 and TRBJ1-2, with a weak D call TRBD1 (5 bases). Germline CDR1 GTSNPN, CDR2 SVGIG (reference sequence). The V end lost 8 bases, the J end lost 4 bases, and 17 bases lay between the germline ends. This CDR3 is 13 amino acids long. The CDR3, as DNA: TGTGCCGGGACCCAATCAGGCCCCTATGGCTACACCTTC. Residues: CAGTQSGPYGYTF.

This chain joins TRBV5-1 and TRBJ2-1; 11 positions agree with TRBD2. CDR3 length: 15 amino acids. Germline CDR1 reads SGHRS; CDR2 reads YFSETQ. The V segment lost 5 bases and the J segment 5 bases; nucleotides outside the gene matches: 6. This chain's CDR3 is CASSSGTSGHNEQFF. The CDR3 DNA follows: TGCGCCAGCAGTTCCGGGACTAGCGGTCACAATGAGCAGTTCTTC.

CDR3: CASSPGQGRTEAFF. For the CDR3, the DNA is TGTGCCAGCAGCCCTGGACAGGGGAGGACTGAAGCTTTCTTT. The chain has TRBV9 and TRBJ1-1, with TRBD1 identical over 9 bases. The CDR3 totals 14 residues. V lost 4 bases and J lost 5; bases outside the gene matches: 6. Germline-derived CDR1 and CDR2 are SGDLS and YYNGEE.

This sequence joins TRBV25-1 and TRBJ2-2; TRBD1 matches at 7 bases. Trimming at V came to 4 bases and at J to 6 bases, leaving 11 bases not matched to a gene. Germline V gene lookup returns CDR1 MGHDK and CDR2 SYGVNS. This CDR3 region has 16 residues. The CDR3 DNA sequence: TGTGCCAGCAGTGCTGGGACAGTCATTAGAGCCGGGGAGCTGTTTTTT. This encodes CASSAGTVIRAGELFF. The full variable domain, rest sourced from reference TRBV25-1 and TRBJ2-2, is EADIYQTPRYLVIGTGKKITLECSQTMGHDKMYWYQQDPGMELHLIHYSYGVNSTEKGDLSSESTVSRIRTEHFPLTLESARPSHTSQYLCASSAGTVIRAGELFFGEGSRLTVL.

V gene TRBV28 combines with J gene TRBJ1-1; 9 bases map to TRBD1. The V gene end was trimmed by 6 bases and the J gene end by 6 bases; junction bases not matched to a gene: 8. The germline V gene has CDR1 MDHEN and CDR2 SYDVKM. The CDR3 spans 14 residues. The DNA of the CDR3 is TGTGCCAGCAGGGCGGGACAGGGTGTCCCTGAAGCTTTCTTT. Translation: CASRAGQGVPEAFF. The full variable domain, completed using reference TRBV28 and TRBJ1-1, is DVKVTQSSRYLVKRTGEKVFLECVQDMDHENMFWYRQDPGLGLRLIYFSYDVKMKEKGDIPEGYSVSREKKERFSLILESASTNQTSMYLCASRAGQGVPEAFFGQGTRLTVV.

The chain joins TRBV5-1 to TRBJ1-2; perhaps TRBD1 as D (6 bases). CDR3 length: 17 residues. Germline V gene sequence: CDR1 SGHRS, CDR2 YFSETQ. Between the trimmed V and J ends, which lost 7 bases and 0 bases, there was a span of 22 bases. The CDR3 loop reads CASDGPGGGKANYGYTF. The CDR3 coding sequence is TGCGCCAGCGATGGCCCGGGGGGCGGTAAAGCTAACTATGGCTACACCTTC.

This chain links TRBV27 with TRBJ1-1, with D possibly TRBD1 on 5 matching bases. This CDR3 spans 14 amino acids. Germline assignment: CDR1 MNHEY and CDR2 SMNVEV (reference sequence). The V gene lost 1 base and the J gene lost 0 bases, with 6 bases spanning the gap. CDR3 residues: CASSLLTVNTEAFF. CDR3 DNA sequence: TGTGCCAGCAGTTTATTGACAGTGAACACTGAAGCTTTCTTT.

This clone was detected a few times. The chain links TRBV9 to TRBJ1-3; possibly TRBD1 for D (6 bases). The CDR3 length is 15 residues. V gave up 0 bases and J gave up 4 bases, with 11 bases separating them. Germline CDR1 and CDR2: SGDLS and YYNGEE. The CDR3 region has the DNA TGTGCCAGCAGCGTAGAGGGGGACGTGGGAAACACCATATATTTT. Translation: CASSVEGDVGNTIYF.

The chain's CDR3 is CASSPGAGANEQYF. CDR3 DNA sequence: TGTGCCAGCAGCCCAGGGGCAGGGGCGAACGAGCAGTACTTC. The chain couples TRBV3-1 (or the pseudogene TRBV3-2) to TRBJ2-7, with D possibly being TRBD1 (6 bases). Per the germline V gene, CDR1 is LGHDT and CDR2 is YNNKEL (reference sequence). This CDR3 is 14 amino acids long. V was pared by 4 bases and J by 5 bases, with 15 bases between.

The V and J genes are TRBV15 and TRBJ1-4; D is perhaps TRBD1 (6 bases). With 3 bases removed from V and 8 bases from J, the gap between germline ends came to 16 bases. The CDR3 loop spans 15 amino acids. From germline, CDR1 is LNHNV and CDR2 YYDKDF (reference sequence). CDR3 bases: TGTGCCACCAGCAGCCTGCAGGGGCAGAGAGAAAAACTGTTTTTT. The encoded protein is CATSSLQGQREKLFF.

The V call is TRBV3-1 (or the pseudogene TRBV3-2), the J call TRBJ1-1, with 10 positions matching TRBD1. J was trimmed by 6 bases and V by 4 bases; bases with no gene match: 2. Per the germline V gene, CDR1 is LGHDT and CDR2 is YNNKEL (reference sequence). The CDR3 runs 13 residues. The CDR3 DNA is TGTGCCAGCAGCCGGGACAGGGGCTCTGAAGCTTTCTTT. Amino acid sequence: CASSRDRGSEAFF.

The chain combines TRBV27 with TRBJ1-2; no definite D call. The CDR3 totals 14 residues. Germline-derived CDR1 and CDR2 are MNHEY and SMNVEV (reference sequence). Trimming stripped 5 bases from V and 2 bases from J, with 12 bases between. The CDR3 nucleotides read TGTGCCAGCAGTGAGAGAAACGGGAACTATGGCTACACCTTC. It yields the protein CASSERNGNYGYTF.

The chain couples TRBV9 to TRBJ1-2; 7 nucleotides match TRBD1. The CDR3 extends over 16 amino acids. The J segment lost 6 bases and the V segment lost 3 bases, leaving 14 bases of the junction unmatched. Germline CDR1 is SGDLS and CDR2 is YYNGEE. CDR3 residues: CASSASRDSLPDGYTF. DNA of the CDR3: TGTGCCAGCAGCGCTTCCCGGGACAGCCTCCCGGATGGCTACACCTTC.

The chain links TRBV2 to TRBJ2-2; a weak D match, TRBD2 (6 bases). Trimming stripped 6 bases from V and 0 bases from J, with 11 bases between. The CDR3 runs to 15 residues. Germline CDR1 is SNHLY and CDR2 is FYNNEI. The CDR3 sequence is CASRGGTSNTGELFF. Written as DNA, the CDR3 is TGTGCCAGCAGGGGGGGAACTTCGAACACCGGGGAGCTGTTTTTT.

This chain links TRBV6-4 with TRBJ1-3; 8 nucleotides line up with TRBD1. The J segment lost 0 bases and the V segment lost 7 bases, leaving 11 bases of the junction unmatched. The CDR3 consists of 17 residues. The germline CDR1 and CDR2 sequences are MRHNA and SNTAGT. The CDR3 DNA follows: TGTGCCAGCAACCCAAAGGACAGGGATGACTCTGGAAACACCATATATTTT. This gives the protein CASNPKDRDDSGNTIYF.

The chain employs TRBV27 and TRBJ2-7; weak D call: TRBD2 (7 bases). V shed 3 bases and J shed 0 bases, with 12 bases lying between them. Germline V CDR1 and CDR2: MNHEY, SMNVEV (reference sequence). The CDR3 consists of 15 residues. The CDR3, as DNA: TGTGCCAGCAGTTTTTCCGGGGGGCTCTCCTACGAGCAGTACTTC. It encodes CASSFSGGLSYEQYF.

CDR3 sequence reads: CASSSMTPSEAFF. The CDR3 DNA is TGTGCCAGCAGCTCTATGACACCGTCTGAAGCTTTCTTT. The V gene is TRBV5-8, the J gene TRBJ1-1; D call uncertain. V was trimmed by 3 bases and J by 6 bases, leaving 12 bases between them. Germline V gives CDR1 SGHTS, CDR2 YDEGEE. The CDR3 sequence is 13 residues long.

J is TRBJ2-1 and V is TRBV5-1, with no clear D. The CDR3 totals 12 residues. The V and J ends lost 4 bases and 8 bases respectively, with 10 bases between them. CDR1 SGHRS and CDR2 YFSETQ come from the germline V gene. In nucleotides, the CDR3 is TGCGCCAGCAGCCTGAAGAGCGATGAGCAGTTCTTC. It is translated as CASSLKSDEQFF.

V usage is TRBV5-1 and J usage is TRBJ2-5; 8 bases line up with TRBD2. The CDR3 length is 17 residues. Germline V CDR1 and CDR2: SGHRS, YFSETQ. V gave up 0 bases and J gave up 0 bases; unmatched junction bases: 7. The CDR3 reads CASSLGPAGEYQETQYF. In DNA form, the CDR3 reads TGCGCCAGCAGCTTGGGGCCAGCGGGGGAGTACCAAGAGACCCAGTACTTC.